Here is one TCR beta chain with its context. The sample comes from a study of cytomegalovirus exposure and HLA in healthy donors. The PCR was carried out with 60 Vbeta primers and 13 Jbeta primers. Assay: immunoSEQ multiplex PCR; the TCRdb copy retains only in-frame clones and omits some. The profile covers 150,000 to 200,000 clones, with approximately 88% appearing a single time and around 0.25% taken by the ten largest. The CDR3 is 14 residues long. The J segment lost 3 bases and the V segment lost 5 bases, leaving 4 bases of the junction unmatched. CDR1 SGHNT and CDR2 YYREEE come from the germline V gene (reference sequence).

The chain recombines TRBV5-4 with TRBJ2-3; TRBD1 agrees at 9 bases. The receptor was isolated from a boy between 10 and 17 years old in good health and CMV-seronegative. The sample consisted of PBMCs. The CDR3: CASRMTGGTDTQYF. For the CDR3, the DNA is TGTGCCAGCAGGATGACAGGGGGTACAGATACGCAGTATTTT.